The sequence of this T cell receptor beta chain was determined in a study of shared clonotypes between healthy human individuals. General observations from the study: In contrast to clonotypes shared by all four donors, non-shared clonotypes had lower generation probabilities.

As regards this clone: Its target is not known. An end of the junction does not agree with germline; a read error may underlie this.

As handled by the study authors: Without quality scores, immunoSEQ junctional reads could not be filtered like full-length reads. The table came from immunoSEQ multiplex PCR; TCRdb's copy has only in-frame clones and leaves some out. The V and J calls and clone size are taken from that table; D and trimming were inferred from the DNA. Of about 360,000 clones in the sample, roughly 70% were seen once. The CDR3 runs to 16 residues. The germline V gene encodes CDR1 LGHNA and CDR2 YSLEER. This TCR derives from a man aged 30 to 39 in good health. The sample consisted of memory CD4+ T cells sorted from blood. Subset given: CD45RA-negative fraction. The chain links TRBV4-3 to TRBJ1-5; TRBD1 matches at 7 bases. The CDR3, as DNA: TGCGCCAGCAGCCAAGATCTTATAGGGGGCAACCAGCCCCAGCATTTT. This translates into CASSQDLIGGNQPQHF.